A single sample is the source of the 8 T cell receptor beta chains below, sequenced in a study. A single record per CDR3 protein comes from TCRdb applying MiXCR to the 5' RACE reads. The sample consists of 25,000 to 35,000 distinct CDR3 sequences, around 22% of them appearing once. The sequenced sample was memory CD4+ T cells sorted from blood. Noted subset: memory CD4+ T cells, CD4+CD45RO+CD25-. All receptors come from a female donor with breast cancer.

This clonotype was detected only a few times. The gene calls are TRBV5-5 and TRBJ2-3, with 7 bases lining up with TRBD1. From germline, CDR1 is SGHKS and CDR2 YYEKEE (reference sequence). This CDR3 contains 15 residues. V was clipped by 1 base and J by 1 base; unmatched bases: 3. In DNA, the CDR3 is TGTGCCAGCAGCTTGAGAGGGGGCGGCACAGATACGCAGTATTTT. Its translation is CASSLRGGGTDTQYF.

This clonotype has more than one count but fewer than ten. Being one base from a much bigger clone, this may be a read error. The chain links TRBV9 to TRBJ1-2; 12 bases are a match to TRBD1. This CDR3 is built from 18 residues. V was pared by 1 base and J by 4 bases, with 11 bases of the junction left unmatched. The germline CDR1 and CDR2 sequences are SGDLS and YYNGEE. This CDR3 reads CASSVTPSGTGGIYGYTF. CDR3 sequence (DNA): TGTGCCAGCAGCGTAACCCCCTCGGGGACAGGGGGCATCTATGGCTACACCTTC.

The chain uses TRBV15 and TRBJ2-7, with TRBD2 matching 9 bases. The junction had 11 bases not matched to a gene; V was cut back by 8 bases and J by 0 bases. Looked up from germline, CDR1 is LNHNV and CDR2 is YYDKDF (reference sequence). This CDR3 spans 16 amino acids. The CDR3 nucleotides read TGTGCCACCGGCGGATCTCTAGCGGGGTTCTCCTACGAGCAGTACTTC. Translation gives CATGGSLAGFSYEQYF. The full variable domain, completed using reference TRBV15 and TRBJ2-7, is DAMVIQNPRYQVTQFGKPVTLSCSQTLNHNVMYWYQQKSSQAPKLLFHYYDKDFNNEADTPDNFQSRRPNTSFCFLDIRSPGLGDTAMYLCATGGSLAGFSYEQYFGPGTRLTVT.

A note on this clonotype: Its ends do not fully match the called genes, so a read error is possible. The chain uses TRBV20-1 and TRBJ2-7; 9 positions agree with TRBD1. The CDR3 runs 14 residues. CDR1 is DFQATT and CDR2 is SNEGSKA in the germline V gene (reference sequence). The CDR3 DNA reads as TGCGGTGCTAGAGATCTGGGACAGGGCTACGAGCAGTACTTC. Protein product: CGARDLGQGYEQYF.

The chain carries TRBV28 and TRBJ1-3; D is uncertain. Per the germline V gene, CDR1 is MDHEN and CDR2 is SYDVKM. This CDR3 region has 14 residues. Between the trimmed V and J ends, which lost 7 bases and 2 bases, there was a span of 12 bases. This CDR3 reads CASTLDGPGNTIYF. The CDR3 bases are TGTGCCAGCACCCTTGACGGCCCTGGAAACACCATATATTTT.

V is TRBV24-1 and J is TRBJ2-3; TRBD2 might be the D (6 bases). V lost 4 bases, J lost 0 bases, and 16 bases lay in between. The V gene's germline CDR1 is KGHDR and CDR2 SFDVKD. CDR3 size: 17 residues. CDR3 protein: CATSERDSWGSTDTQYF. CDR3 DNA sequence: TGTGCCACCAGTGAACGGGACTCCTGGGGAAGCACAGATACGCAGTATTTT.

This clonotype appeared many times. The CDR3 sequence is CASSLRGGYGYTF. The CDR3 nucleotides read TGTGCCAGCAGTCTCCGAGGGGGCTATGGCTACACCTTC. The genes are TRBV27 and TRBJ1-2; TRBD1 is a possible D gene (6 bases). Trimming removed 5 bases from V and 4 bases from J, with 11 bases in between. Germline values: CDR1 MNHEY, CDR2 SMNVEV (reference sequence). The CDR3 covers 13 residues.

This clonotype turned up a few times. The rearrangement links TRBV29-1 to TRBJ2-7, with TRBD1 matching over 7 bases. The germline gives CDR1 SQVTM, CDR2 ANQGSEA. This CDR3 region has 15 residues. J gave up 3 bases and V 6 bases, and 14 bases lay outside the gene matches. The CDR3 nucleotides are TGCAGCGTGCAGACAGGGCAACATGGTTTCTACGAGCAGTACTTC. Amino acids: CSVQTGQHGFYEQYF.